The rows below give T cell receptor beta chains drawn from one sample of a study of glioma-infiltrating T cells after dendritic cell vaccination. Sequenced by immunoSEQ multiplex PCR; TCRdb stores in-frame clones only, minus some. The table includes tens of thousands of clones, 85% to 90% detected once. The material was blood, obtained before dendritic cell vaccination. The receptors were gathered from a human donor with glioblastoma. The CDR3 runs from the conserved cysteine through the conserved F or W. The order of the fields is V gene, clone size, J gene, D gene, CDR3 DNA, CDR3 protein. The D gene is left open where the match is weak. Not every row has a clone size; where given, it reads once, few, many or a size class.

>TRBV10-3|NA|TRBJ1-4|TRBD1
TGTGCCATCAGTAAAGGGACAGGGGGCGGTGAAAAACTGTTTTTT
CAISKGTGGGEKLFF
>TRBV5-1|NA|TRBJ2-5|TRBD2
TGCGCCAGCAGCTTTAATTTAGCGGGAGGGCCTAGCGAGACCCAGTACTTC
CASSFNLAGGPSETQYF
>TRBV5-1|once|TRBJ1-2|NA
TGCGCCAGCAGCTTGACGCAGGGCATCCGTGACTACACCTTC
CASSLTQGIRDYTF
>TRBV29-1|NA|TRBJ1-5|NA
TGCAGCGTTGCCCAGGGGTTTATAGGAAATCAGCCCCAGCATTTT
CSVAQGFIGNQPQHF
>TRBV28|once|TRBJ1-2|NA
TGTGCCAGCAGTTTAAGTAAGGGTCCGGAGCGGATCTATGGCTACACCTTC
CASSLSKGPERIYGYTF
>TRBV7-2|NA|TRBJ1-1|NA
TGTGCCAGCAGCCCTGGGGGAGGGATCACTGAAGCTTTCTTT
CASSPGGGITEAFF
>TRBV7-2|NA|TRBJ2-1|TRBD2
TGTGCTCTCACCCATAGCGGGAACAATGAGCAGTTCTTC
CALTHSGNNEQFF
>TRBV5-5|NA|TRBJ1-2|NA
TGTGCCAGCAGCTCCGGAGGGAACTATGGCTACACCTTC
CASSSGGNYGYTF
>TRBV10-3|NA|TRBJ2-3|TRBD2
TGTGCCATCAGTCCCGTCCGGACTAGAGGTACGCAGTATTTT
CAISPVRTRGTQYF
>TRBV2|once|TRBJ1-4|NA
TGTGCCAGCAGTGTAGGGAGCTTTAATGAAAAACTGTTTTTT
CASSVGSFNEKLFF
>TRBV27|NA|TRBJ2-6|NA
TGCGCTTCAGGGGCGGCAGGGGCCAACGTCCTGACTTTC
CASGAAGANVLTF
>TRBV25-1|NA|TRBJ2-7|NA
TGTGCCAGCAGTGAATTTGGCGGCAGGGCTATCTACGAGCAGTACTTC
CASSEFGGRAIYEQYF
>TRBV5-1|NA|TRBJ2-1|TRBD2
TGCGCCAGCAGCTTTCGAAGCGGGGGAAGGTACAATGAGCAGTTCTTC
CASSFRSGGRYNEQFF
>TRBV7-9|once|TRBJ2-1|NA
TGTGCCAGCAGCTTGCTCCAGGGGATCGGTGAGCAGTTCTTC
CASSLLQGIGEQFF
>TRBV5-6|NA|TRBJ2-1|TRBD2
TGTGCCAGCAGCTTGTCACCGGGACTAGCGGCCTACAATGAGCAGTTCTTC
CASSLSPGLAAYNEQFF
>TRBV10-1|NA|TRBJ2-5|NA
TGCGCCAGCAGTGAGTCGAAGCGGCGGGAGACCCAGTACTTC
CASSESKRRETQYF
>TRBV10-1|NA|TRBJ2-3|TRBD2
TGCGCCAGCAGTGAGTCCCAGGGTAGCGGGGATACGCAGTATTTT
CASSESQGSGDTQYF
>TRBV4-1|once|TRBJ2-7|NA
TGCGCCAGCAGCCAATGGCCCCTCTACGAGCAGTACTTC
CASSQWPLYEQYF
>TRBV9|NA|TRBJ2-1|TRBD2
TGTGCCAGCAGCCCGGCGGGGGGGGTTTACAATGAGCAGTTCTTC
CASSPAGGVYNEQFF
>TRBV11-2|once|TRBJ2-7|TRBD1
TGTGCCAGCAGCGCCGGGACAGGGTTCTACGAGCAGTACTTC
CASSAGTGFYEQYF
>TRBV5-1|NA|TRBJ1-2|NA
TGCGCCAGCAGCTCTACAGGCCACCAAGGCTACACCTTC
CASSSTGHQGYTF
>TRBV9|NA|TRBJ2-3|TRBD2
TGTGCCAGCGGGACTAGCGGGCCAGATACGCAGTATTTT
CASGTSGPDTQYF
>TRBV5-1|NA|TRBJ2-3|TRBD2
TGCGCCAGCCATAGCGGGGGCACAGATACGCAGTATTTT
CASHSGGTDTQYF
>TRBV11-2|NA|TRBJ1-2|TRBD1
TGTGCCAGCAGCTCATCGGACAGGGGGGTACATGGCTACACCTTC
CASSSSDRGVHGYTF
>TRBV5-5|NA|TRBJ2-7|NA
TGTGCCAGCAGCTTGGCGGGTGAGGCCTACGAGCAGTACTTC
CASSLAGEAYEQYF
>TRBV5-8|NA|TRBJ2-7|NA
TGTGCCAGCAGCCCACACATCCAAGGGAGCAACGAGCAGTACTTC
CASSPHIQGSNEQYF
>TRBV7-3|NA|TRBJ2-1|TRBD1
TGTGCCAGCAGCACGGGACAGGGCTCCAATGAGCAGTTCTTC
CASSTGQGSNEQFF
>TRBV5-1|NA|TRBJ1-2|NA
TGCGCCAGCAGCAACCGACAGGACTATGGCTACACCTTC
CASSNRQDYGYTF
>TRBV9|once|TRBJ2-3|TRBD2
TGTGCCAGCAGCGTAGCGGGGGGAACGATTACAGATACGCAGTATTTT
CASSVAGGTITDTQYF
>TRBV5-1|NA|TRBJ1-1|TRBD1
TGCGCCAGCAGCCTAGGACAGGGGGCGCGTTACACTGAAGCTTTCTTT
CASSLGQGARYTEAFF
>TRBV15|NA|TRBJ2-6|NA
TGTGCCACCAGTCAGGCAAGATCTGGGGCCAACGTCCTGACCTTC
CATSQARSGANVLTF
>TRBV6-6|NA|TRBJ1-5|TRBD1
TGTGCCAGCAGTTCGACAGGGAGCAATCAGCCCCAGCATTTT
CASSSTGSNQPQHF
>TRBV2|NA|TRBJ1-6|TRBD1
TGTGCCAGCAGTGGCGGACAGGGCAATTCACCCCTCCACTTT
CASSGGQGNSPLHF
>TRBV6-5|NA|TRBJ1-5|TRBD1
TGTGCCAGCAGTCCAACAGGGGCGGCCGATCAGCCCCAGCATTTT
CASSPTGAADQPQHF
>TRBV5-1|once|TRBJ1-1|TRBD1
TGCGCCAGCAGCTTTCAGGGGGCTCGGGCTGAAGCTTTCTTT
CASSFQGARAEAFF
>TRBV5-1|NA|TRBJ1-2|NA
TGCGCCAGCAGCGGCCGGGTTAACTATGGCTACACCTTC
CASSGRVNYGYTF
>TRBV27|NA|TRBJ1-4|TRBD1
TGTGCCAGCAGTTTGGACAGGGGTGAAAAACTGTTTTTT
CASSLDRGEKLFF
>TRBV7-9|NA|TRBJ1-1|NA
TGTGCCAGCAGCTTATACATGAACACTGAAGCTTTCTTT
CASSLYMNTEAFF
>TRBV19|NA|TRBJ1-1|NA
TGTGCCAGTAGTATGGGGGCGGGTACTGAAGCTTTCTTT
CASSMGAGTEAFF
>TRBV11-3|NA|TRBJ2-1|TRBD1
TGTGCCAGCAGCCAGGGACAGAGTAGCAATGAGCAGTTCTTC
CASSQGQSSNEQFF
>TRBV12-5|NA|TRBJ1-4|NA
TGTGCTAGTGCCCCCCTTGGGGGGGGCGAAAAACTGTTTTTT
CASAPLGGGEKLFF
>TRBV5-1|NA|TRBJ2-2|TRBD2
TGCGCCAGCAGCTGGCGGGAGGACGGGGAGCTGTTTTTT
CASSWREDGELFF
>TRBV14|NA|TRBJ2-5|NA
TGTGCCAGCAGCCGGGACTCTCGCCCCGTGGAGACCCAGTACTTC
CASSRDSRPVETQYF
>TRBV30|NA|TRBJ2-6|NA
TGTGCCTGGAGTGTTTATTTTGGACAGACCTTCTCTGGGGCCAACGTCCTGACTTTC
CAWSVYFGQTFSGANVLTF
>TRBV7-2|NA|TRBJ2-3|TRBD2
TGTGCCAGCAGCCGAACTAGCGCCGACACAGATACGCAGTATTTT
CASSRTSADTDTQYF
>TRBV5-4|NA|TRBJ2-5|TRBD2
TGTGCCAGCAGCTTCTCTAGCGGGACTGAAGAGACCCAGTACTTC
CASSFSSGTEETQYF
>TRBV2|NA|TRBJ1-4|NA
TGTGCCAGCAGTCCAGACTCAGCAACTAATGAAAAACTGTTTTTT
CASSPDSATNEKLFF
>TRBV15|NA|TRBJ1-3|TRBD1
TGTGCCACGACCCGGATTGACAGGGGACAAGACACCATATATTTT
CATTRIDRGQDTIYF